These 6 T cell receptor beta chains share one sample of origin, sequenced in a study of blood T cell repertoires in COVID-19. Generated by immunoSEQ multiplex PCR, the TCRdb table keeps only in-frame clones and is missing some. The sample consists of 250,000 or so clones, approximately 84% of them appearing once. Material for sequencing was PBMCs or T cells enriched from blood (not recorded which). These receptors were collected from a man aged 35-49 years who had recovered from COVID-19.

The V gene is TRBV30, the J gene TRBJ1-6, with TRBD1 matching 7 bases. The CDR3 has 15 residues. With 5 bases clipped from V and 0 bases from J, the junction kept 4 bases outside the gene matches. Germline CDR1 reads GTSNPN; CDR2 reads SVGIG (reference sequence). The CDR3 DNA reads TGTGCCTGGGGGGGGGACAGCTCCTATAATTCACCCCTCCACTTT. Translating gives CAWGGDSSYNSPLHF.

V is TRBV6-5 and J is TRBJ1-2, with TRBD1 as a possible D gene (6 bases). Trimming stripped 5 bases from V and 2 bases from J, with 9 bases between. There are 13 residues in the CDR3. Germline V gene sequence: CDR1 MNHEY, CDR2 SVGAGI. Here the CDR3 reads CASSPGQNYGYTF. The CDR3 DNA sequence: TGTGCCAGCAGTCCCGGACAGAACTATGGCTACACCTTC.

This chain connects TRBV30 to TRBJ2-1, with D possibly being TRBD1 (7 bases). Germline V gene data show CDR1 as GTSNPN and CDR2 as SVGIG (reference sequence). V was clipped by 2 bases and J by 0 bases, with 17 bases between them. The CDR3 contains 17 residues. In DNA, the CDR3 is TGTGCCTGGAGTAAATCCAGGGGGGTTAACTCCTACAATGAGCAGTTCTTC. This sequence encodes CAWSKSRGVNSYNEQFF.

This chain connects TRBV7-2 to TRBJ2-4, with TRBD2 matching over 9 bases. CDR1 is SGHTA and CDR2 is FQGNSA in the germline V gene. This CDR3 is 15 amino acids long. The J segment lost 8 bases and the V segment lost 1 base, leaving 6 bases of the junction unmatched. CDR3 DNA sequence: TGTGCCAGCAGCTTAGAGCTAGCGGGATGGGACATTCAGTACTTC. Protein sequence: CASSLELAGWDIQYF.

This clone has just one count. The V and J genes are TRBV6-5 and TRBJ2-1; TRBD2 matches 9 bases. Germline CDR1 is MNHEY and CDR2 is SVGAGI. This CDR3 contains 13 residues. V was pared by 8 bases and J by 10 bases, with 9 bases of the junction left unmatched. CDR3 in amino acids: CASGASGIGEQFF. The CDR3 region has the DNA TGTGCCAGCGGGGCTAGCGGGATTGGAGAGCAGTTCTTC.

CDR3 nucleotide sequence: TGTGCCAGCCCCCCGGACAGGGGGCTTAATGAGCAGTTCTTC. This sequence encodes CASPPDRGLNEQFF. The chain combines TRBV6-5 with TRBJ2-1; 11 nucleotides line up with TRBD1. The V gene end was trimmed by 8 bases and the J gene end by 7 bases; junction bases not matched to a gene: 7. There are 14 residues in the CDR3. Germline-derived CDR1 and CDR2 are MNHEY and SVGAGI.